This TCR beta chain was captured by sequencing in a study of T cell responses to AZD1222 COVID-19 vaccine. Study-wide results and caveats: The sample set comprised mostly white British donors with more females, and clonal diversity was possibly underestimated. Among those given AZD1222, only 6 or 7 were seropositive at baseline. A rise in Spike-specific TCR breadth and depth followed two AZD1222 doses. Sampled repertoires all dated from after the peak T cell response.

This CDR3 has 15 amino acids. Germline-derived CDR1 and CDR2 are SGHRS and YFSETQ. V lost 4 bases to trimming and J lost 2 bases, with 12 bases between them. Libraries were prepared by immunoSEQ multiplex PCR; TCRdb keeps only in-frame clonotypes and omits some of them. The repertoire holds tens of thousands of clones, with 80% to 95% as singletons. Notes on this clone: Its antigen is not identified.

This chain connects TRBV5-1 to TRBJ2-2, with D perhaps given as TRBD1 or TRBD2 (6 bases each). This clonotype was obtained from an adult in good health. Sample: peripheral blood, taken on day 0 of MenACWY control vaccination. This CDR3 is CASSGGGTNTGELFF. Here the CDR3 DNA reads TGCGCCAGCAGCGGTGGGGGGACAAACACCGGGGAGCTGTTTTTT.